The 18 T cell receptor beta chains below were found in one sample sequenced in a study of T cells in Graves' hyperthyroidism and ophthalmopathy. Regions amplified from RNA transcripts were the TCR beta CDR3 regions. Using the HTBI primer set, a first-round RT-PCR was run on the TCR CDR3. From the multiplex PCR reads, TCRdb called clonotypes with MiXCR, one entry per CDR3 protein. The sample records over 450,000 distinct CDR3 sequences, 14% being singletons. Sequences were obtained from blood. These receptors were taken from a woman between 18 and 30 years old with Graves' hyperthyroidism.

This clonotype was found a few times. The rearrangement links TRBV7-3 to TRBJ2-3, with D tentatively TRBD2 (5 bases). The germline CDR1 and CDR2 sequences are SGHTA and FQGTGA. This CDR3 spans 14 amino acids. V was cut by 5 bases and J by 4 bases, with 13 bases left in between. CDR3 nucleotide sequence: TGTGCCAGCAGCCGTGGGAGTATGGCAGATACGCAGTATTTT. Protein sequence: CASSRGSMADTQYF.

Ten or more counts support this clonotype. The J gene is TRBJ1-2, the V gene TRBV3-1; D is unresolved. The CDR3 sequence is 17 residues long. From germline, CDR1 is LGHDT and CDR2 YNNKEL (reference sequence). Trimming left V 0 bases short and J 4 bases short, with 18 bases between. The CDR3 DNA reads TGTGCCAGCAGCCAAGAGGGGATACTGGAGGGAGTCTATGGCTACACCTTC. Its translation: CASSQEGILEGVYGYTF.

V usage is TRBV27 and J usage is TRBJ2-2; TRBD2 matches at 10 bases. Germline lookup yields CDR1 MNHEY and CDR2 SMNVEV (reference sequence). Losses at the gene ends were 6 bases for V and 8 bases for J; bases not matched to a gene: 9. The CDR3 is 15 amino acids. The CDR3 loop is CASRDLVGLAGELFF. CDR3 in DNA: TGTGCCAGCAGGGACCTGGTGGGACTAGCGGGGGAGCTGTTTTTT.

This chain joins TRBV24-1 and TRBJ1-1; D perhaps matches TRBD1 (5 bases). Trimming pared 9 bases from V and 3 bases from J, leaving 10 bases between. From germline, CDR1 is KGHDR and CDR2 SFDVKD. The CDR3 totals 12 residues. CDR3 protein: CATQDSYTEAFF. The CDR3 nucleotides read TGTGCCACCCAAGACAGCTACACTGAAGCTTTCTTT.

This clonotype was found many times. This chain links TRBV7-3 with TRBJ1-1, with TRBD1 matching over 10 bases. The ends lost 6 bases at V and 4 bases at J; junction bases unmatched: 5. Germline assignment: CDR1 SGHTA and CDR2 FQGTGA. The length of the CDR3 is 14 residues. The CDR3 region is CASSRTGGSTEAFF. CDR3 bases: TGTGCCAGCAGTAGGACAGGGGGGAGCACTGAAGCTTTCTTT.

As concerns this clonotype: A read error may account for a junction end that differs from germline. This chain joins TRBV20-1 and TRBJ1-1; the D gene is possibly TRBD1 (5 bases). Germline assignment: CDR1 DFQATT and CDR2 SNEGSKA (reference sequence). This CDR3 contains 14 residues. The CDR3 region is CSARDTGSNTEAFF. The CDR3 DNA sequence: TGCAGCGCTAGAGATACAGGATCAAACACTGAAGCTTTCTTT.

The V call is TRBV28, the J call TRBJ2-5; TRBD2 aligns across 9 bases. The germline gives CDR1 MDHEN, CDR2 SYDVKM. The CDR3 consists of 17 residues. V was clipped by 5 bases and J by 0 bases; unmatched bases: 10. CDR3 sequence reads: CASSAETSGLYQETQYF. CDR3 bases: TGTGCCAGCAGTGCGGAGACTAGCGGCCTGTACCAAGAGACCCAGTACTTC.

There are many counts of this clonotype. The CDR3 here is CASSLKAGVIYNEQFF. CDR3 DNA: TGTGCCAGCAGCTTAAAGGCAGGGGTAATCTACAATGAGCAGTTCTTC. This sequence joins TRBV11-2 and TRBJ2-1; weak D call: TRBD1 (6 bases). Germline V gene sequence: CDR1 SGHAT, CDR2 FQNNGV. The CDR3 contains 16 residues. With 2 bases removed from V and 3 bases from J, the gap between germline ends came to 14 bases.

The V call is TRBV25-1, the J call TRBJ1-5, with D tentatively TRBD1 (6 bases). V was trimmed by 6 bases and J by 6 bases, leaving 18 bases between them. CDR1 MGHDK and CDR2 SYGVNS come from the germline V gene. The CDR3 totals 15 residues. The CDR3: CASRAPGEGGQPQHF. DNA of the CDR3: TGTGCCAGCAGAGCCCCAGGGGAGGGTGGTCAGCCCCAGCATTTT.

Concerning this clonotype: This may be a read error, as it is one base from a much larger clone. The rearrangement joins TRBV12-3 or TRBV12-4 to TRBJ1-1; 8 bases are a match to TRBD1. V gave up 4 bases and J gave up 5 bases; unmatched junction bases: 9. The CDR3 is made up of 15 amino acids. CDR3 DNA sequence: TGTGCCAGCAGTTCGGCAGGGGGCTCTAGAACTGAAGCTTTCTTT. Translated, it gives CASSSAGGSRTEAFF.

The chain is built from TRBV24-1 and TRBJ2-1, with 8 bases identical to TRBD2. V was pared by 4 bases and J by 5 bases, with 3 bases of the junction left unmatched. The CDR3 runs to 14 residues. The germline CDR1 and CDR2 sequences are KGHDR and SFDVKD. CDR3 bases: TGTGCCACCAGTGACCCAGCGGGAGACAATGAGCAGTTCTTC. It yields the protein CATSDPAGDNEQFF.

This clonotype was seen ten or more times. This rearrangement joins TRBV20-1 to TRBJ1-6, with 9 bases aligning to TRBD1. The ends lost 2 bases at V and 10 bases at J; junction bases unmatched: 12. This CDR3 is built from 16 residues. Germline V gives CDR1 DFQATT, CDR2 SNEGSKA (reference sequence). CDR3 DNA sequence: TGCAGTGCTAGACCAAGGGCGGGACAGGGTATATCACCCCTCCACTTT. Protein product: CSARPRAGQGISPLHF.

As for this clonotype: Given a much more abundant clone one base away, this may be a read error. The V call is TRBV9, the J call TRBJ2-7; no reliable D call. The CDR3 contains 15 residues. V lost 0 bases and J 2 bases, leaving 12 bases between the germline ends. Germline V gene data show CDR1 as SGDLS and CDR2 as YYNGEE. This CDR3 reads CASSVDVTDTYEQYV. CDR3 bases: TGTGCCAGCAGCGTAGACGTGACTGATACCTACGAGCAGTACGTC.

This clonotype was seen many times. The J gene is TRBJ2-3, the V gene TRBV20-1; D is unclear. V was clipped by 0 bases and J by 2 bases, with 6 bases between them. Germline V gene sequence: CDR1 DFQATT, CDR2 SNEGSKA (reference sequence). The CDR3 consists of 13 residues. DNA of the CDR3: TGCAGTGCTAGAGAAAGGGCCACAGATACGCAGTATTTT. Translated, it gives CSARERATDTQYF.

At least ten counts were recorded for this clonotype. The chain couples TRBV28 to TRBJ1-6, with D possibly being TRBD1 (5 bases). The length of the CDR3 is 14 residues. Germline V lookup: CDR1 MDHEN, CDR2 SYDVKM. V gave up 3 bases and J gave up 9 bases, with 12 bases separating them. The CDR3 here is CASSFWGGASPLHF. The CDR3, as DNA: TGTGCCAGCAGTTTCTGGGGAGGGGCTTCACCCCTCCACTTT.

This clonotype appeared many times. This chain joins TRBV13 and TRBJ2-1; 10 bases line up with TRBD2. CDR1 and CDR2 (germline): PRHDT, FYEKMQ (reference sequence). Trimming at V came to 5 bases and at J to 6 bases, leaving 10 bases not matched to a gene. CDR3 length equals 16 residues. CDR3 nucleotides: TGTGCCAGCAGCCCCCAGCGGGAGGGCCGTTCCAATGAGCAGTTCTTC. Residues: CASSPQREGRSNEQFF.

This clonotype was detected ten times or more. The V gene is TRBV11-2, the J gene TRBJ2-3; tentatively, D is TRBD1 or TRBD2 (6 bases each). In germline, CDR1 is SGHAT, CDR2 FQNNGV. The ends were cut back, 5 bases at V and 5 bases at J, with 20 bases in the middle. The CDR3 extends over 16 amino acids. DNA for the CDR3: TGTGCCAGCAGCCCACCACTCAGCGGAGGGGGAGATACGCAGTATTTT. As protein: CASSPPLSGGGDTQYF. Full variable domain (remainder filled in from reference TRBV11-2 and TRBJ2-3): EAGVAQSPRYKIIEKRQSVAFWCNPISGHATLYWYQQILGQGPKLLIQFQNNGVVDDSQLPKDRFSAERLKGVDSTLKIQPAKLEDSAVYLCASSPPLSGGGDTQYFGPGTRLTVL.

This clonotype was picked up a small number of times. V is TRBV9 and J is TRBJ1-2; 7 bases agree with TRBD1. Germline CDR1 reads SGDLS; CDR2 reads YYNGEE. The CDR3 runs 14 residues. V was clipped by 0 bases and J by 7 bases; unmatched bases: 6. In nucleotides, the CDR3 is TGTGCCAGCAGCGTAGGGACAGGCAGGAGTGGCTACACCTTC. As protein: CASSVGTGRSGYTF.